Each of the 14 T cell receptor beta chains below was sequenced from the same sample in a study of T-cell memory formation after mild COVID-19. TCRdb re-called the 5' RACE reads with MiXCR, one entry per CDR3 protein. The sample has roughly 300,000 distinct CDR3 sequences, 12% to 15% seen once. The sequenced material came from PBMCs or a T cell subset sorted from them (not recorded which). The receptors come from a man younger than 35 who had mild COVID-19 (a few samples of this study predate the infection). Cell type and time point are not known.

This clonotype was recorded a few times. V usage is TRBV24-1 and J usage is TRBJ2-7; perhaps TRBD1 as D (6 bases). The CDR3 contains 13 residues. Germline loops: CDR1 KGHDR, CDR2 SFDVKD. V was trimmed by 6 bases and J by 1 base, leaving 9 bases between them. This chain's CDR3 is CATSHRDSYEQYF. For the CDR3, the DNA is TGTGCCACCAGTCACAGGGATTCCTACGAGCAGTACTTC.

This clonotype was counted at least ten times. The chain carries TRBV7-2 and TRBJ1-5; D not resolved. Germline CDR1 SGHTA, CDR2 FQGNSA. The CDR3 has 12 residues. V shed 3 bases and J shed 9 bases, with 9 bases lying between them. The CDR3 reads CASSFLSMPQHF. CDR3 in DNA: TGTGCCAGCAGCTTCCTATCTATGCCCCAGCATTTT.

This clonotype has a handful of counts. The V and J genes are TRBV5-1 and TRBJ2-1; no firm D call. There are 11 residues in the CDR3. Germline V gene sequence: CDR1 SGHRS, CDR2 YFSETQ. V lost 4 bases, J lost 10 bases, and 9 bases lay in between. The CDR3, as DNA: TGCGCCAGCAGCGGCGGTCCGGAGCAGTTCTTC. It codes for CASSGGPEQFF.

The genes are TRBV7-9 and TRBJ1-2; 7 nucleotides line up with TRBD1. J gave up 8 bases and V 3 bases, and 9 bases lay outside the gene matches. The germline V gene encodes CDR1 SEHNR and CDR2 FQNEAQ (reference sequence). The CDR3 runs to 14 residues. The DNA for the CDR3 is TGTGCCAGCAGCTTGGGCAGGGGGGATGGAGGCTACACCTTC. Protein: CASSLGRGDGGYTF.

This clonotype was seen at least ten times. V usage is TRBV12-3 or TRBV12-4 and J usage is TRBJ1-5; tentative D call: TRBD1 (5 bases). V was shortened by 7 bases and J by 7 bases, with 11 bases between the two germline ends. This CDR3 is built from 12 residues. The DNA of the CDR3 is TGTGCCAGCACCGCTGACAGACAGCCCCAGCATTTT. Its translation: CASTADRQPQHF.

This clonotype was recorded many times. The CDR3 DNA is TGCGCCAGCAGCTTGGGTTTAGCGGGGTCCTCCTACAATGAGCAGTTCTTC. Translating gives CASSLGLAGSSYNEQFF. V and J are TRBV5-1 and TRBJ2-1; 8 nucleotides match TRBD2. Trimming removed 0 bases from V and 0 bases from J; junction bases left unmatched: 5. Germline V CDR1 and CDR2: SGHRS, YFSETQ. This CDR3 is 17 amino acids long.

This clonotype was found a few times. The gene calls are TRBV2 and TRBJ2-2; D is unclear. The V gene lost 0 bases and the J gene lost 4 bases, with 6 bases spanning the gap. The V gene's germline CDR1 is SNHLY and CDR2 FYNNEI. The CDR3 has 14 residues. The CDR3 loop is CASSEAGSTGELFF. In DNA form, the CDR3 reads TGTGCCAGCAGTGAAGCGGGTTCCACCGGGGAGCTGTTTTTT.

The chain uses TRBV7-9 and TRBJ2-1; TRBD2 is a possible D gene (7 bases). This CDR3 is built from 17 residues. The germline V gene has CDR1 SEHNR and CDR2 FQNEAQ (reference sequence). The V end lost 3 bases, the J end lost 9 bases, and 24 bases lay between the germline ends. The CDR3 loop reads CASSLARGGGEYGEQFF. CDR3 nucleotide sequence: TGTGCCAGCAGCTTGGCCCGGGGAGGGGGGGAGTATGGTGAGCAGTTCTTC. Looking up the rest from reference TRBV7-9 and TRBJ2-1 gives the full variable domain: DTGVSQNPRHKITKRGQNVTFRCDPISEHNRLYWYRQTLGQGPEFLTYFQNEAQLEKSRLLSDRFSAERPKGSFSTLEIQRTEQGDSAMYLCASSLARGGGEYGEQFFGPGTRLTVL.

This clonotype has more than one count but fewer than ten. The chain uses TRBV2 and TRBJ2-3; D gene ambiguous. From germline, CDR1 is SNHLY and CDR2 FYNNEI. Trimming stripped 5 bases from V and 10 bases from J, with 16 bases between. The CDR3 contains 13 residues. The CDR3: CASSWLPRAAQYF. CDR3 DNA: TGTGCCAGCAGTTGGCTCCCCCGGGCGGCGCAGTATTTT.

This clonotype showed up just a few times. V is TRBV20-1 and J is TRBJ1-4; no definite D call. The CDR3 spans 16 residues. Trimming removed 0 bases at V and 0 bases at J, with 11 bases between. The germline V gene has CDR1 DFQATT and CDR2 SNEGSKA (reference sequence). In DNA form, the CDR3 reads TGCAGTGCTAGAGATATATTTCAGGCAACTAATGAAAAACTGTTTTTT. As protein: CSARDIFQATNEKLFF.

CDR3 in amino acids: CSARYVGETQYF. In DNA form, the CDR3 reads TGCAGTGCTAGATATGTAGGGGAGACCCAGTACTTC. The chain has TRBV20-1 and TRBJ2-5; D remains unclear. With 2 bases removed from V and 5 bases from J, the gap between germline ends came to 9 bases. This CDR3 region has 12 residues. Germline-derived CDR1 and CDR2 are DFQATT and SNEGSKA (reference sequence).

V is TRBV6-5 and J is TRBJ2-5; D uncertain. Looked up from germline, CDR1 is MNHEY and CDR2 is SVGAGI. The CDR3 loop spans 14 amino acids. V lost 0 bases, J lost 7 bases, and 12 bases lay in between. The DNA of the CDR3 is TGTGCCAGCAGTTACTCGGCATCGTTAGGGACCCAGTACTTC. This gives the protein CASSYSASLGTQYF.

The chain recombines TRBV7-9 with TRBJ2-2; 10 bases map to TRBD2. Germline lookup yields CDR1 SEHNR and CDR2 FQNEAQ (reference sequence). After removal of 5 bases from V and 3 bases from J, the junction contained 6 bases not matched to a gene. The CDR3 covers 16 residues. The CDR3 sequence: CASSPSGGLDTGELFF. The CDR3 DNA reads TGTGCCAGCAGCCCTAGCGGGGGCCTAGACACCGGGGAGCTGTTTTTT.

This clonotype was seen repeatedly, ten times or more. The rearrangement joins TRBV24-1 to TRBJ2-3, with 8 bases matching TRBD2. This CDR3 has 14 amino acids. V shed 4 bases and J 4 bases; nucleotides not matched to a gene: 3. Germline loops: CDR1 KGHDR, CDR2 SFDVKD. CDR3 protein: CATSDGGGPDTQYF. CDR3 coding DNA: TGTGCCACCAGTGACGGGGGGGGGCCAGATACGCAGTATTTT.